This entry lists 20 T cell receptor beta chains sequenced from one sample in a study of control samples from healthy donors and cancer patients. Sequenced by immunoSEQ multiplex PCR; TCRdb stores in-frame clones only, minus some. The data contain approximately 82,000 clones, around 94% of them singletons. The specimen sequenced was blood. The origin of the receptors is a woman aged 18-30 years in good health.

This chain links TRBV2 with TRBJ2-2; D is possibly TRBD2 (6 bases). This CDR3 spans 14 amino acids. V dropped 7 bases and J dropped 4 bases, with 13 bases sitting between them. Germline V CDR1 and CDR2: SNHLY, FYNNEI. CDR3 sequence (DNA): TGTGCCAGCACAGGTAGCGGAATCACCGGGGAGCTGTTTTTT. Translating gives CASTGSGITGELFF.

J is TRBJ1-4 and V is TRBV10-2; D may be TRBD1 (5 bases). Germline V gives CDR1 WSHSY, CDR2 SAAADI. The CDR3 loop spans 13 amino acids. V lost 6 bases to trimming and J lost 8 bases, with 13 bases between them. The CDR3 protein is CASRQGAREKLFF. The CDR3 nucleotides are TGCGCCAGCAGGCAGGGCGCGAGGGAAAAACTGTTTTTT.

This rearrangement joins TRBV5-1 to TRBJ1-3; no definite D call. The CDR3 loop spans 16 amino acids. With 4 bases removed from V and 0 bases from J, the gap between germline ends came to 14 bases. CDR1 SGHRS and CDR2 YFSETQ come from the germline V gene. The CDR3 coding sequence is TGCGCCAGCAGCCCCCAGCCCACAGTCTCTGGAAACACCATATATTTT. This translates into CASSPQPTVSGNTIYF.

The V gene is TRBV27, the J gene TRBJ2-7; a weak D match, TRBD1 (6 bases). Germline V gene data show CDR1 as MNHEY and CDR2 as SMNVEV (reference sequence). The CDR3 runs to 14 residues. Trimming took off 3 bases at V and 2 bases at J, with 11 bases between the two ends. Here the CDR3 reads CASSLVQGTYEQYF. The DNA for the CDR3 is TGTGCCAGCAGTTTGGTCCAGGGGACCTACGAGCAGTACTTC.

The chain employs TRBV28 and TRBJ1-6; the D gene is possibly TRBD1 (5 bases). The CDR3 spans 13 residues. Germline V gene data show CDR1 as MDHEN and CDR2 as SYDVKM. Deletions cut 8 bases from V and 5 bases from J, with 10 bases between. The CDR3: CASGGTNNSPLHF. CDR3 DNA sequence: TGTGCCAGCGGGGGTACCAATAATTCACCCCTCCACTTT. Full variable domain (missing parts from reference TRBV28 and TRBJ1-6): DVKVTQSSRYLVKRTGEKVFLECVQDMDHENMFWYRQDPGLGLRLIYFSYDVKMKEKGDIPEGYSVSREKKERFSLILESASTNQTSMYLCASGGTNNSPLHFGNGTRLTVT.

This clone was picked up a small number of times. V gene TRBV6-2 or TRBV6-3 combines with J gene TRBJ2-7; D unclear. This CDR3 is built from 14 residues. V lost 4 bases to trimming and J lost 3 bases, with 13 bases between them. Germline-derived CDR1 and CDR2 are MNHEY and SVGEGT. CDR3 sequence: CASSSPSLGYEQYF. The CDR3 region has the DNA TGTGCCAGCAGTTCCCCGAGCCTAGGCTACGAGCAGTACTTC.

In DNA form, the CDR3 reads TGTGCCAGCAGCTTATCTGGGGATACGGCAACTAATGAAAAACTGTTTTTT. The encoded protein is CASSLSGDTATNEKLFF. This sequence joins TRBV7-2 and TRBJ1-4; D is unclear. Germline V gives CDR1 SGHTA, CDR2 FQGNSA. Between the trimmed V and J ends, which lost 2 bases and 0 bases, there was a span of 13 bases. The CDR3 covers 17 residues. The full variable domain, its missing parts supplied by reference TRBV7-2 and TRBJ1-4, is GAGVSQSPSNKVTEKGKDVELRCDPISGHTALYWYRQSLGQGLEFLIYFQGNSAPDKSGLPSDRFSAERTGGSVSTLTIQRTQQEDSAVYLCASSLSGDTATNEKLFFGSGTQLSVL.

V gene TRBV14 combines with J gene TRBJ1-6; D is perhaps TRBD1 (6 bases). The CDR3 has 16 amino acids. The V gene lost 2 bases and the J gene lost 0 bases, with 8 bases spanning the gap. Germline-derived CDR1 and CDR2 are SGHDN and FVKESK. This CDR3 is CASSQTGSSYNSPLHF. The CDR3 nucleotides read TGTGCCAGCAGCCAAACAGGGAGCTCCTATAATTCACCCCTCCACTTT.

The CDR3 reads CASSPWTGVVTGPGELFF. The DNA for the CDR3 is TGTGCCAGCAGTCCTTGGACAGGGGTGGTGACGGGGCCCGGGGAGCTGTTTTTT. The chain carries TRBV7-9 and TRBJ2-2; 9 nucleotides agree with TRBD1. The trim removed 6 bases at V and 6 bases at J, leaving 17 bases unmatched. This CDR3 spans 18 amino acids. Germline V gene sequence: CDR1 SEHNR, CDR2 FQNEAQ (reference sequence).

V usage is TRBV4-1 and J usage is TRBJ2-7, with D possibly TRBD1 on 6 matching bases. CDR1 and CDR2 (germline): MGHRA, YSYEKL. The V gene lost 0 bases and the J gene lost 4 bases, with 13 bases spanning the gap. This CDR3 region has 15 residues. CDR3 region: CASSQDIQGWYEQYF. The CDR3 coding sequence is TGCGCCAGCAGCCAAGATATACAGGGTTGGTACGAGCAGTACTTC.

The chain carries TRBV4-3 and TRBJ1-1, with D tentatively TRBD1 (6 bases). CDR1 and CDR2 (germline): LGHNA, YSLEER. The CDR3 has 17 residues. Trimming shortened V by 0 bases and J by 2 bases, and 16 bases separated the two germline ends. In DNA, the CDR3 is TGCGCCAGCAGCCAAGACTGGGAGAGGGGACACAACACTGAAGCTTTCTTT. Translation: CASSQDWERGHNTEAFF.

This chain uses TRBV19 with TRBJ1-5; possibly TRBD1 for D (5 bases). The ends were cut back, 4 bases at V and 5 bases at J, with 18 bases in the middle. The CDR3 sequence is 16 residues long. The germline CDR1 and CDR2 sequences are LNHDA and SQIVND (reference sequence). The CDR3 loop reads CASSRRGQGSYQPQHF. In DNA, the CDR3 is TGTGCCAGTAGTAGAAGAGGGCAGGGAAGTTATCAGCCCCAGCATTTT.

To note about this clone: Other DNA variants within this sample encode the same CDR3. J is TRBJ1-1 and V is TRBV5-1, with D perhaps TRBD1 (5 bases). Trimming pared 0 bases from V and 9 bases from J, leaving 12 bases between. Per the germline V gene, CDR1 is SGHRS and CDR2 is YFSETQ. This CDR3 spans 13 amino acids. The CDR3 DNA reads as TGCGCCAGCAGCTTGGGTGACAGTCCTAAAGCTTTCTTT. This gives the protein CASSLGDSPKAFF.

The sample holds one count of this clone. The CDR3 DNA sequence: TGTGCCAGCAGTTCCGACAGGGCTGGCTACACCTTC. Protein sequence: CASSSDRAGYTF. This chain uses TRBV28 with TRBJ1-2; 7 bases agree with TRBD1. The CDR3 is 12 residues long. Germline loops: CDR1 MDHEN, CDR2 SYDVKM. The J segment lost 7 bases and the V segment lost 4 bases, leaving 3 bases of the junction unmatched.

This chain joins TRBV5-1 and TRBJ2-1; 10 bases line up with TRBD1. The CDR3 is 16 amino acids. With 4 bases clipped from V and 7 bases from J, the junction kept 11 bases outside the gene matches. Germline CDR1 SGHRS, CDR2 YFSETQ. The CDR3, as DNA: TGCGCCAGCAGCATAGAGGACAGGGGGGTTTTGAATGAGCAGTTCTTC. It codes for CASSIEDRGVLNEQFF.

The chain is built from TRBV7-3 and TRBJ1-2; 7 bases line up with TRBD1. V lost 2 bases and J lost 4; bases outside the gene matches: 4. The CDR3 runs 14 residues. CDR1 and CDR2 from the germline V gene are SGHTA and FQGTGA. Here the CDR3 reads CASSLGAGGYGYTF. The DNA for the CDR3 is TGTGCCAGCAGCTTAGGCGCAGGGGGCTATGGCTACACCTTC.

CDR3 sequence: CASSQPRYATEAFF. CDR3 nucleotide sequence: TGTGCCAGCAGCCAACCGAGATATGCCACTGAAGCTTTCTTT. The chain has TRBV4-2 and TRBJ1-1; D unclear. The CDR3 is made up of 14 amino acids. Looked up from germline, CDR1 is LGHNA and CDR2 is YNFKEQ. Trimming pared 2 bases from V and 4 bases from J, leaving 11 bases between.

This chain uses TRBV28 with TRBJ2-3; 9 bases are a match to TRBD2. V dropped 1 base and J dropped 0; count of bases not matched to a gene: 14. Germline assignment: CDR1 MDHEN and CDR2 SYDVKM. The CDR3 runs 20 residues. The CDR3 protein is CASSLFVSPSGVSSTDTQYF. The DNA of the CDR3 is TGTGCCAGCAGTTTATTCGTTTCCCCTAGCGGGGTCTCTAGCACAGATACGCAGTATTTT. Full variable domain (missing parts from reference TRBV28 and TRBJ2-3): DVKVTQSSRYLVKRTGEKVFLECVQDMDHENMFWYRQDPGLGLRLIYFSYDVKMKEKGDIPEGYSVSREKKERFSLILESASTNQTSMYLCASSLFVSPSGVSSTDTQYFGPGTRLTVL.

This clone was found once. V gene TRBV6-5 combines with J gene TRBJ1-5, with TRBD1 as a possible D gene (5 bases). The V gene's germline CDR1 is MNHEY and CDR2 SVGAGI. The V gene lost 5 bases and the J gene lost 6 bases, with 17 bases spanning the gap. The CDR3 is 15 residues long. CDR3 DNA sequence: TGTGCCAGCAGTCAATTTTCAGGGAGTGGTCAGCCCCAGCATTTT. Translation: CASSQFSGSGQPQHF.

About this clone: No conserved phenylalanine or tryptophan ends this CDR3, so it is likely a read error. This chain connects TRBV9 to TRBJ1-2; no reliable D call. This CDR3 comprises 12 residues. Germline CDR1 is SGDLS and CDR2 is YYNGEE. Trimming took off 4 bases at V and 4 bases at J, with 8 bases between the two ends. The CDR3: CASSTESYGYTL. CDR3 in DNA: TGTGCCAGCAGCACGGAGAGCTATGGCTACACCCTC.